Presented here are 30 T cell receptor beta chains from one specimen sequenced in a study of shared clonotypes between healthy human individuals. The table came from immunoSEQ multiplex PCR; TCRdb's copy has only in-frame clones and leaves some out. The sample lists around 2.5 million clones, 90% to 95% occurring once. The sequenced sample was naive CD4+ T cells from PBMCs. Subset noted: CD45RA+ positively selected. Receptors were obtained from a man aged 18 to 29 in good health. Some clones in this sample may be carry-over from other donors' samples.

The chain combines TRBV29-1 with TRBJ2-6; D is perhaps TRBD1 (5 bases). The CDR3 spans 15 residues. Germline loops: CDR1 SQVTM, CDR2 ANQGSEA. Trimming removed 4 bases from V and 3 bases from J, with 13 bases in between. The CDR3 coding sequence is TGCAGCGTTGGAGTAGGGGCCAGTGGGGCCAACGTCCTGACTTTC. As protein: CSVGVGASGANVLTF.

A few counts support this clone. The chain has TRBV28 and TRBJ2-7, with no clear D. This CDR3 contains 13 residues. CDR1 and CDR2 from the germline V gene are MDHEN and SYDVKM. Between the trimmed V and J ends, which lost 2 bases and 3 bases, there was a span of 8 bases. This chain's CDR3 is CASSLVPGYEQYF. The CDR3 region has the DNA TGTGCCAGCAGTTTAGTGCCCGGCTACGAGCAGTACTTC.

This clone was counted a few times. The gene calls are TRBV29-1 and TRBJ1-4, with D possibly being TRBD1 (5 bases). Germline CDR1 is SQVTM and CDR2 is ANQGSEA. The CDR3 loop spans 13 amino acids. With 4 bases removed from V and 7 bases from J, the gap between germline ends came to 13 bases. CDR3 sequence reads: CSVAYGAGEKLFF. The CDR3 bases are TGCAGCGTTGCATATGGGGCGGGTGAAAAACTGTTTTTT.

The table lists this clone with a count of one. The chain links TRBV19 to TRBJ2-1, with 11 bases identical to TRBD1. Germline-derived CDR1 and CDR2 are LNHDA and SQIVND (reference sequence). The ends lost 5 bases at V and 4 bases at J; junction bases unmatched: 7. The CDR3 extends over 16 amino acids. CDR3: CASSGRTGGSYNEQFF. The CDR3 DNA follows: TGTGCCAGTAGTGGGCGGACAGGGGGCTCTTACAATGAGCAGTTCTTC.

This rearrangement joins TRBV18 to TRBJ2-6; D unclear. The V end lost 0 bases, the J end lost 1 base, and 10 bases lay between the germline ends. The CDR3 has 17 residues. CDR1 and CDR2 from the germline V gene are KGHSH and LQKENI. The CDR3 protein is CASSPPGTLSGANVLTF. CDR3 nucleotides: TGTGCCAGCTCACCACCAGGCACCCTGTCTGGGGCCAACGTCCTGACTTTC.

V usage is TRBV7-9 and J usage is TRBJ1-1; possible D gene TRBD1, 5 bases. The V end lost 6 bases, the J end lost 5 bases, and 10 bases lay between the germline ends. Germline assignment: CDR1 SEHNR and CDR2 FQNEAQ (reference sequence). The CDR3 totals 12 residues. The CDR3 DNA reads TGTGCCAGCAGGGGACGGGGAACTGAAGCTTTCTTT. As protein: CASRGRGTEAFF.

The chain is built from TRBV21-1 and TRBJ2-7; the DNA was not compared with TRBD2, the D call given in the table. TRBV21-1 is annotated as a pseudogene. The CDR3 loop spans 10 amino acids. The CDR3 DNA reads TGTGCCAGCAGCAGCGAGGAGCAGTACTTC. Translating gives CASSSEEQYF.

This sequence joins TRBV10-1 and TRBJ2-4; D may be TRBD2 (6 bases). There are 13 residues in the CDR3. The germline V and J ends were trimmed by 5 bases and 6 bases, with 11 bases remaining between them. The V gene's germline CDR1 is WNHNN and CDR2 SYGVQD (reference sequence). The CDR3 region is CASSSMGGNIQYF. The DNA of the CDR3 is TGCGCCAGCAGTTCCATGGGGGGAAACATTCAGTACTTC.

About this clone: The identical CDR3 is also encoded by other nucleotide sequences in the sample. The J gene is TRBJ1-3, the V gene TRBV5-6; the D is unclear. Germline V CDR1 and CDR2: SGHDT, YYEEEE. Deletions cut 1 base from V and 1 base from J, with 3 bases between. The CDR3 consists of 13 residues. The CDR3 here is CASSLLSGNTIYF. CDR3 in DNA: TGTGCCAGCAGCTTGCTGTCTGGAAACACCATATATTTT.

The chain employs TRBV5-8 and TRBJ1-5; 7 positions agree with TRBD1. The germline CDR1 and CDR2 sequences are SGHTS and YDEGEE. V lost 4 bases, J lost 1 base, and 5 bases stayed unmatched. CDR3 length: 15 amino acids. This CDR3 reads CASSPTGASNQPQHF. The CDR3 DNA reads TGTGCCAGCAGCCCAACAGGGGCGAGCAATCAGCCCCAGCATTTT.

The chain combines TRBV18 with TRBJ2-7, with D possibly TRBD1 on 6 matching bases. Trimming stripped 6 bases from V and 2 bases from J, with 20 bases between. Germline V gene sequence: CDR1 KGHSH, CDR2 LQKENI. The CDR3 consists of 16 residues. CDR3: CASSDLPQTGTYEQYF. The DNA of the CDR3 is TGTGCCAGCTCCGACCTCCCCCAAACAGGGACCTACGAGCAGTACTTC.

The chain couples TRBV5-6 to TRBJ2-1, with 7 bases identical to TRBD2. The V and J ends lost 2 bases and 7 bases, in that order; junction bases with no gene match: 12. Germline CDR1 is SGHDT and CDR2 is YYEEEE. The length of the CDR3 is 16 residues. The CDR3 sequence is CASSFMQRGGGNEQFF. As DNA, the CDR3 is TGTGCCAGCAGCTTTATGCAGCGCGGGGGTGGGAATGAGCAGTTCTTC. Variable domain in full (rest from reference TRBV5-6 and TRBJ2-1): DAGVTQSPTHLIKTRGQQVTLRCSPKSGHDTVSWYQQALGQGPQFIFQYYEEEERQRGNFPDRFSGHQFPNYSSELNVNALLLGDSALYLCASSFMQRGGGNEQFFGPGTRLTVL.

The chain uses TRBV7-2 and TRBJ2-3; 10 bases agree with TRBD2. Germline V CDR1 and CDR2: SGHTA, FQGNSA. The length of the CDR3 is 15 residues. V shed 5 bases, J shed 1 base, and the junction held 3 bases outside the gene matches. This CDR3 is CASSKAGGGTDTQYF. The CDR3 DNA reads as TGTGCCAGCAGCAAAGCGGGAGGGGGCACAGATACGCAGTATTTT. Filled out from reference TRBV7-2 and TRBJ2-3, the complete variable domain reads GAGVSQSPSNKVTEKGKDVELRCDPISGHTALYWYRQSLGQGLEFLIYFQGNSAPDKSGLPSDRFSAERTGGSVSTLTIQRTQQEDSAVYLCASSKAGGGTDTQYFGPGTRLTVL.

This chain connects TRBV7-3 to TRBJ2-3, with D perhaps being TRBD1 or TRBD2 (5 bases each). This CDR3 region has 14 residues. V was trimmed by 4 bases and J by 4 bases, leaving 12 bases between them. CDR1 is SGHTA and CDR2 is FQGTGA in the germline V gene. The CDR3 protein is CASSYGVGADTQYF. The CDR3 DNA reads TGTGCCAGCAGCTACGGGGTGGGGGCAGATACGCAGTATTTT.

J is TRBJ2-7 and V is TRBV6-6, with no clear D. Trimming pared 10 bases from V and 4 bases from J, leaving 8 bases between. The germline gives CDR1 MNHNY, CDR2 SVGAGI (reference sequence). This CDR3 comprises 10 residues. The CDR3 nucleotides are TGTGCCACCTCTAGGTACGAGCAGTACTTC. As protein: CATSRYEQYF.

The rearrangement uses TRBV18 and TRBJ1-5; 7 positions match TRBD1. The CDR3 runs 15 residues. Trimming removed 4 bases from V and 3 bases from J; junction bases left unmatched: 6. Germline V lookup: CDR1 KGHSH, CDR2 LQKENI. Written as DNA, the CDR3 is TGTGCCAGCTCACAAGGACAGGTACACAATCAGCCCCAGCATTTT. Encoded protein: CASSQGQVHNQPQHF.

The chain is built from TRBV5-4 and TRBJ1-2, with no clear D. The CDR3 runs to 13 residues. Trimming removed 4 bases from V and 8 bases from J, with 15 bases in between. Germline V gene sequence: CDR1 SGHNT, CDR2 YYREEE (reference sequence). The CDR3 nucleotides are TGTGCCAGCAGCGCAGACCAACGCCAGGGCTACACCTTC. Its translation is CASSADQRQGYTF.

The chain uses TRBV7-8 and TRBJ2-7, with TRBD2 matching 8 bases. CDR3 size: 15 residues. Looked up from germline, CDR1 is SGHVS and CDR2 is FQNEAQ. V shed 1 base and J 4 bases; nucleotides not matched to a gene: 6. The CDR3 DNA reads TGTGCCAGCAGCTTAGTTGGTAGCGGGGAATACGAGCAGTACTTC. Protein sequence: CASSLVGSGEYEQYF.

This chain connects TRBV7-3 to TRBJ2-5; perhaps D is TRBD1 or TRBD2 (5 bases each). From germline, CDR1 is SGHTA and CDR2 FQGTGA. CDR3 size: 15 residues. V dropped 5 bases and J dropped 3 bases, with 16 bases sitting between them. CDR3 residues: CASSPTGTAEETQYF. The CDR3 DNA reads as TGTGCCAGCAGCCCCACCGGGACGGCTGAAGAGACCCAGTACTTC.

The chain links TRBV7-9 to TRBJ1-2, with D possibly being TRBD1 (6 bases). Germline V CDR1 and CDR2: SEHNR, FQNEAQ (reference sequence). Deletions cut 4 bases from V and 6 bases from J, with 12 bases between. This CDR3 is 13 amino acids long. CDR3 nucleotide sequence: TGTGCCAGCAGCTCCACCCAGGGGCATGGCTACACCTTC. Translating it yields CASSSTQGHGYTF.

CDR3 coding DNA: TGTGCCACGAGCGATGATGCCTTCACAGATACGCAGTATTTT. The encoded protein is CATSDDAFTDTQYF. The chain is built from TRBV10-3 and TRBJ2-3; D is ambiguous. Germline assignment: CDR1 ENHRY and CDR2 SYGVKD. The V end was cut by 10 bases, the J end by 2 bases, with 16 bases between. The length of the CDR3 is 14 residues.

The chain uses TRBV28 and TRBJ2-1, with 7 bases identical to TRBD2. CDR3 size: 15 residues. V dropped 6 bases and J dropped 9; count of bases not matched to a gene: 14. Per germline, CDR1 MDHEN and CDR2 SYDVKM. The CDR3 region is CASSNPGLGVGEQFF. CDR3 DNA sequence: TGTGCCAGCAGCAACCCCGGACTAGGGGTGGGTGAGCAGTTCTTC.

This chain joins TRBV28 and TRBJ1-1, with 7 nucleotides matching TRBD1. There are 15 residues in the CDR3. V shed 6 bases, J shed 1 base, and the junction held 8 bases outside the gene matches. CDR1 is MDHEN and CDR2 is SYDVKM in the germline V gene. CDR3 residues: CASRLGRGRNTEAFF. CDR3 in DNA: TGTGCCAGCAGGCTCGGCAGGGGGAGGAACACTGAAGCTTTCTTT.

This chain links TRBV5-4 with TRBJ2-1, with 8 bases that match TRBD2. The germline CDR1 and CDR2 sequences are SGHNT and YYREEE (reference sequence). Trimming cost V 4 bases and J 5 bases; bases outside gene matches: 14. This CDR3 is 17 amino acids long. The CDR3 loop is CASSLPSQGLGNNEQFF. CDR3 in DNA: TGTGCCAGCAGCCTACCCAGCCAGGGACTAGGAAACAATGAGCAGTTCTTC.

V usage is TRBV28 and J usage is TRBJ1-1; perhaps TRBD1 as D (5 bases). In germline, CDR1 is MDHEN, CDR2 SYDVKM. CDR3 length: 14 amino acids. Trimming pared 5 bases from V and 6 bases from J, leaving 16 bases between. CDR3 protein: CASSPPRDYPEAFF. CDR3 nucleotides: TGTGCCAGCAGTCCCCCCCGGGACTATCCTGAAGCTTTCTTT.

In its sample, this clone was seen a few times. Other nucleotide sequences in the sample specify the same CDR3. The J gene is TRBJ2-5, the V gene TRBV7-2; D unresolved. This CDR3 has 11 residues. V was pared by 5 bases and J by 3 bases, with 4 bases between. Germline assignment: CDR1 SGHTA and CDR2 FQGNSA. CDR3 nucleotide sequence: TGTGCCAGCAGCCCCAAAGAGACCCAGTACTTC. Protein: CASSPKETQYF.

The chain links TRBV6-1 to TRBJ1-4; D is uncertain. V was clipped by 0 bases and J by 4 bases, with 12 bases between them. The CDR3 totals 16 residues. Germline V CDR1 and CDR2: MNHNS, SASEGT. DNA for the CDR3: TGTGCCAGCAGTGAAGCGGCTTTTCTCGGTAATGAAAAACTGTTTTTT. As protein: CASSEAAFLGNEKLFF.

The CDR3 sequence is CASSRTGQTNEKLFF. CDR3 DNA: TGTGCCAGCAGCAGGACAGGGCAGACTAATGAAAAACTGTTTTTT. The chain links TRBV5-6 to TRBJ1-4, with TRBD1 identical over 8 bases. The CDR3 is 15 residues long. Germline V lookup: CDR1 SGHDT, CDR2 YYEEEE. V shed 4 bases and J 2 bases; nucleotides not matched to a gene: 4.

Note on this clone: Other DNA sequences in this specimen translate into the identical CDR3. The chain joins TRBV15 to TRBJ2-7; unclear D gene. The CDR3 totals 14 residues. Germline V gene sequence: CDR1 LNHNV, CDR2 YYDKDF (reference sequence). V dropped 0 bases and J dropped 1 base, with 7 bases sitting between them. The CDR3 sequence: CATSRDRISYEQYF. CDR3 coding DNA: TGTGCCACCAGCAGAGATCGGATTTCCTACGAGCAGTACTTC.

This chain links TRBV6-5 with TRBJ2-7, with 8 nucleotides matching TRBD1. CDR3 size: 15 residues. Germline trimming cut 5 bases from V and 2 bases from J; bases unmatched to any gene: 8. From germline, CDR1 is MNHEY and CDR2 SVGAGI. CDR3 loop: CASSSARQGPYEQYF. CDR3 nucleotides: TGTGCCAGCAGTAGCGCCCGACAGGGGCCCTACGAGCAGTACTTC.